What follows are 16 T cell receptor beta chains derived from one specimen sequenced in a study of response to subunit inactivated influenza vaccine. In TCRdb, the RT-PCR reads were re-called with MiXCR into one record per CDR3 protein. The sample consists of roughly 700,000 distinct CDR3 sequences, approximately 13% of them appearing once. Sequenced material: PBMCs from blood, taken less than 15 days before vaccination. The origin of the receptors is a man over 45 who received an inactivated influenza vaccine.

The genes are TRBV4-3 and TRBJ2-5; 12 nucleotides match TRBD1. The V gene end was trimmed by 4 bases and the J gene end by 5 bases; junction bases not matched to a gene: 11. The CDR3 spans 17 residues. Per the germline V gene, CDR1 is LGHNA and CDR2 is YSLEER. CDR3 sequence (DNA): TGCGCCAGCAGCCGAGGCCTGGGACAGGGGGCAGGGGAGACCCAGTACTTC. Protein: CASSRGLGQGAGETQYF.

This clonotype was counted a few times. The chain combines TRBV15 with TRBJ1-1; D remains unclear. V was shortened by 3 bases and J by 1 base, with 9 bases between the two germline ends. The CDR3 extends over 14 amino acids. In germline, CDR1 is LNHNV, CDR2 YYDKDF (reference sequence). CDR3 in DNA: TGTGCCACCAGCAGGGCCAGAAAGAACACTGAAGCTTTCTTT. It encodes CATSRARKNTEAFF.

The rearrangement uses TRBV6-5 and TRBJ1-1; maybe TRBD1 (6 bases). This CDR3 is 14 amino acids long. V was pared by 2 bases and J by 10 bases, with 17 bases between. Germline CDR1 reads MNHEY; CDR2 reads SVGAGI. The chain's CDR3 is CASSYLGQGGGAFF. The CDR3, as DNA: TGTGCCAGCAGTTACCTGGGCCAAGGGGGGGGAGCTTTCTTT.

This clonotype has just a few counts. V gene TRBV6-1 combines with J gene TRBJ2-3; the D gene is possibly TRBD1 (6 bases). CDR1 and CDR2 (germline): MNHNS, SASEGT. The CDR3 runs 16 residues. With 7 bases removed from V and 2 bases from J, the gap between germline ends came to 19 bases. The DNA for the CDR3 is TGTGCCAGCATCGAATTAGGGGGAGCCCCCACAGATACGCAGTATTTT. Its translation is CASIELGGAPTDTQYF.

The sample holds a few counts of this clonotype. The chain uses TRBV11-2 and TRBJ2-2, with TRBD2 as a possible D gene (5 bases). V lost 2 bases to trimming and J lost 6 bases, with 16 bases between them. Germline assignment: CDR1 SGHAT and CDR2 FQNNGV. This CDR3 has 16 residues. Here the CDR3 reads CASSLRAGNPPGELFF. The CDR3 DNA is TGTGCCAGCAGCTTACGGGCCGGGAACCCTCCCGGGGAGCTGTTTTTT.

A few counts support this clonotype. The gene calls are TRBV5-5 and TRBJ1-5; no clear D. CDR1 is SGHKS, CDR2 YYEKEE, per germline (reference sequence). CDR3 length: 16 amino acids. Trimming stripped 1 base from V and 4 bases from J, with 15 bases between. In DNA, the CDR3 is TGTGCCAGCAGCTTGTTGGGAAGGGAAGTAAATCAGCCCCAGCATTTT. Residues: CASSLLGREVNQPQHF.

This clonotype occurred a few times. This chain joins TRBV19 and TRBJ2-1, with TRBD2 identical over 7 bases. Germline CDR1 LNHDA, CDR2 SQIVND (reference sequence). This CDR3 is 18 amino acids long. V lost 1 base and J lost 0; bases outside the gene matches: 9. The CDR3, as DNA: TGTGCCAGTAGTATAGGATGGCGAGGGAGGGCCTCCTACAATGAGCAGTTCTTC. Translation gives CASSIGWRGRASYNEQFF. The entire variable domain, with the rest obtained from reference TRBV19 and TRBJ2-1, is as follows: DGGITQSPKYLFRKEGQNVTLSCEQNLNHDAMYWYRQDPGQGLRLIYYSQIVNDFQKGDIAEGYSVSREKKESFPLTVTSAQKNPTAFYLCASSIGWRGRASYNEQFFGPGTRLTVL.

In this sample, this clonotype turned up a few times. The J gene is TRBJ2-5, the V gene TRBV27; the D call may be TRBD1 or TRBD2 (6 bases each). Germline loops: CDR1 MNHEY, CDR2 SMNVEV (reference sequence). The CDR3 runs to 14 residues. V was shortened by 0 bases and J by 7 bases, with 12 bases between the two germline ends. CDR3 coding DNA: TGTGCCAGCAGTTTATCTAATGGAGGGGGGACCCAGTACTTC. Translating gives CASSLSNGGGTQYF.

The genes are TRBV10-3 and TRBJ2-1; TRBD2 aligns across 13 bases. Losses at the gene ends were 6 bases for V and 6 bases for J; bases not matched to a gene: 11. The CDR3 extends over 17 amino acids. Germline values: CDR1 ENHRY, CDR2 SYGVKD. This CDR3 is CAIRMGTSGRVGNEQFF. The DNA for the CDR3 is TGTGCCATCAGAATGGGAACTAGCGGGAGGGTGGGCAATGAGCAGTTCTTC.

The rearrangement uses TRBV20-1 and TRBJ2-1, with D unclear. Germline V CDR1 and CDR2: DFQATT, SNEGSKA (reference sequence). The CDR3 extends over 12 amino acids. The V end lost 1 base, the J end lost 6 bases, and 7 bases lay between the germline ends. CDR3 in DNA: TGCAGTGCTAGAGGCCACTCCAATGAGCAGTTCTTC. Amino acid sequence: CSARGHSNEQFF.

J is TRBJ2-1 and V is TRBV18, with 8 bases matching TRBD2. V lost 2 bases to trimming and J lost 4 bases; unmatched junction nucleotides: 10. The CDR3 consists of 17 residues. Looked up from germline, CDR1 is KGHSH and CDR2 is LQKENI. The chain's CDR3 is CASSPVRSGKVYNEQFF. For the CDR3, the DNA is TGTGCCAGCTCACCAGTACGTAGCGGGAAGGTATACAATGAGCAGTTCTTC.

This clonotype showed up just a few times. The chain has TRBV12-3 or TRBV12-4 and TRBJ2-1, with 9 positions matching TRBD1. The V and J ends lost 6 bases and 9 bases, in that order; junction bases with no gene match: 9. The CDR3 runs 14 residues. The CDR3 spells CASRAGQGRGEQFF. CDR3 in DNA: TGTGCCAGCAGGGCGGGACAGGGTAGGGGTGAGCAGTTCTTC.

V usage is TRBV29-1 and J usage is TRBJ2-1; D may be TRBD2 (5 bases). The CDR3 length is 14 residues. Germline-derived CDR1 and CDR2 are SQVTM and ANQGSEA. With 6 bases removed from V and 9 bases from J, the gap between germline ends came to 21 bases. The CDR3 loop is CSVAFGLEASEQFF. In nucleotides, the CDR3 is TGCAGCGTCGCCTTTGGACTCGAGGCCAGTGAGCAGTTCTTC.

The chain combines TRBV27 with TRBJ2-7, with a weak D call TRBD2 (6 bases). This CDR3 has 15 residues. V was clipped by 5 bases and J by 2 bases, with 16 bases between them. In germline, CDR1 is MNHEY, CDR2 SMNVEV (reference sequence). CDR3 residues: CASSPRLARTYEQYF. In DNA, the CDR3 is TGTGCCAGCAGTCCCCGTCTAGCGCGTACCTACGAGCAGTACTTC.

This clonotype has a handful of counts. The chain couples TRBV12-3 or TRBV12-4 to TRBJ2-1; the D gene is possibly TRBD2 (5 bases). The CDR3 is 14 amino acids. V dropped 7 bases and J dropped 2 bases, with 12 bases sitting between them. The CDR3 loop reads CASTPSGTYNEQFF. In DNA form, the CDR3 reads TGTGCCAGCACTCCGAGCGGAACCTACAATGAGCAGTTCTTC.

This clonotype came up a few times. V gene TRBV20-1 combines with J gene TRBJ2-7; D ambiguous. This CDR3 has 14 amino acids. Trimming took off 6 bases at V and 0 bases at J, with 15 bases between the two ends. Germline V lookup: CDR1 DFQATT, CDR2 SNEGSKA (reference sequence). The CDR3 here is CSAPHSVSSYEQYF. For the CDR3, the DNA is TGCAGTGCCCCCCACAGCGTGAGCTCCTACGAGCAGTACTTC.